The source of this TCR beta chain is a study of vaccination effects on CD4 cells after COVID-19. The V and J ends lost 0 bases and 1 base respectively, with 13 bases between them. The CDR3 sequence is 16 residues long. Germline CDR1 MNHEY, CDR2 SVGAGI. Sequenced by immunoSEQ multiplex PCR; TCRdb stores in-frame clones only, minus some. The table lists around 30,000 clones, approximately 69% of them singletons. Antigen-specific CD4+ T cells were expanded (with viral peptide pools) by the ViraFEST assay ahead of sequencing. After roughly ten days in culture, the CD4+ T cells were isolated. This person caught SARS-CoV-2 sometime from March to December 2020, and PCR testing confirmed the infection. Cultures received IL-2 medium that replaced half the medium on days 3 and 7. A note on this clone: Its target is unknown.

The material was CD4+ T cells from PBMCs cultured with SARS-CoV-2 spike peptides, obtained before COVID-19 vaccination. The gene calls are TRBV6-5 and TRBJ2-7; possible D gene TRBD2, 7 bases. This sequence was found in a human donor who had a prior SARS-CoV-2 infection. CDR3 region: CASSYSGGRVSYEQYF. CDR3 nucleotide sequence: TGTGCCAGCAGTTACTCGGGGGGGCGCGTTTCCTACGAGCAGTACTTC.